This entry lists 30 T cell receptor beta chains sequenced from one sample in a study of blood T cell repertoires in COVID-19. Method: immunoSEQ multiplex PCR; TCRdb's copy keeps in-frame clones and lacks some. The data hold hundreds of thousands of clones, with about 80% observed a single time. Sequencing input: peripheral blood. Receptors originate from a woman between 50 and 59 years old who had recovered from COVID-19.

The rearrangement joins TRBV5-4 to TRBJ2-7; 9 bases match TRBD1. Germline V gene lookup returns CDR1 SGHNT and CDR2 YYREEE (reference sequence). V shed 4 bases and J 5 bases; nucleotides not matched to a gene: 10. The CDR3 loop spans 15 amino acids. CDR3: CASSAKDRGGDEQYF. The CDR3 DNA sequence: TGTGCCAGCAGCGCCAAGGACAGGGGTGGCGACGAGCAGTACTTC.

The chain carries TRBV9 and TRBJ1-4; D gene uncertain. CDR1 and CDR2 (germline): SGDLS, YYNGEE. Trimming stripped 4 bases from V and 2 bases from J, with 12 bases between. This CDR3 region has 15 residues. The CDR3 DNA is TGTGCCAGCAGCCCCCGGGTGAATACTAATGAAAAACTGTTTTTT. It is translated as CASSPRVNTNEKLFF.

The V and J genes are TRBV6-5 and TRBJ1-6, with D possibly TRBD1 on 5 matching bases. The ends were cut back, 0 bases at V and 10 bases at J, with 16 bases in the middle. The CDR3 is 16 residues long. Per germline, CDR1 MNHEY and CDR2 SVGAGI. In nucleotides, the CDR3 is TGTGCCAGCAGTTACTCGACTGGGACGGGAGGGTCACCCCTCCACTTT. Its protein product is CASSYSTGTGGSPLHF.

This rearrangement joins TRBV28 to TRBJ2-7; 9 bases are a match to TRBD1. CDR3 size: 15 residues. Trimming removed 6 bases from V and 3 bases from J; junction bases left unmatched: 9. Looked up from germline, CDR1 is MDHEN and CDR2 is SYDVKM. CDR3 loop: CASSIAGTGRYEQYF. The CDR3 bases are TGTGCCAGCAGCATAGCCGGGACAGGGCGCTACGAGCAGTACTTC.

V and J are TRBV7-2 and TRBJ2-5, with TRBD1 matching over 7 bases. Germline V gives CDR1 SGHTA, CDR2 FQGNSA. This CDR3 region has 14 residues. V dropped 6 bases and J dropped 0; count of bases not matched to a gene: 4. CDR3 bases: TGTGCCAGCAGTGGCAGGGGGAACCAAGAGACCCAGTACTTC. Its translation is CASSGRGNQETQYF.

V gene TRBV3-1 (or the pseudogene TRBV3-2) combines with J gene TRBJ1-2; D not resolved. The V gene's germline CDR1 is LGHDT and CDR2 YNNKEL (reference sequence). This CDR3 contains 16 residues. V was clipped by 1 base and J by 0 bases, with 12 bases between them. CDR3 amino acids: CASSQAAADANYGYTF. The CDR3 DNA reads TGTGCCAGCAGCCAAGCTGCGGCGGATGCTAACTATGGCTACACCTTC.

The gene calls are TRBV27 and TRBJ2-7; D gene uncertain. The V and J ends lost 5 bases and 0 bases respectively, with 8 bases between them. Germline CDR1 reads MNHEY; CDR2 reads SMNVEV (reference sequence). CDR3 length: 13 residues. The CDR3 sequence is CASSRRSSYEQYF. The DNA for the CDR3 is TGTGCCAGCAGTCGTCGCAGCTCCTACGAGCAGTACTTC.

The V and J genes are TRBV2 and TRBJ2-1; TRBD2 matches 7 bases. Per the germline V gene, CDR1 is SNHLY and CDR2 is FYNNEI. The junction had 8 bases not matched to a gene; V was cut back by 2 bases and J by 1 base. CDR3 length equals 17 residues. CDR3 protein: CASSETLLASSYNEQFF. Written as DNA, the CDR3 is TGTGCCAGCAGTGAAACCCTACTAGCGTCTTCCTACAATGAGCAGTTCTTC.

This chain connects TRBV21-1 to TRBJ1-1; the DNA was not compared with TRBD1, the D call given in the table. TRBV21-1 is classified as a pseudogene. The CDR3 is made up of 14 amino acids. CDR3 in DNA: TGTGCCAGCTGCCGACAGGTGATGAACACTGAAGCTTTCTTT. It is translated as CASCRQVMNTEAFF.

V usage is TRBV10-3 and J usage is TRBJ2-3; TRBD2 is a possible D gene (5 bases). CDR3 size: 15 residues. The germline V gene has CDR1 ENHRY and CDR2 SYGVKD. Trimming removed 4 bases from V and 2 bases from J, with 13 bases in between. The CDR3 region has the DNA TGTGCCATCAGTGTGGGTGGGAGAGACACAGATACGCAGTATTTT. It translates to CAISVGGRDTDTQYF.

This clone showed up just a few times. The V gene is TRBV10-3, the J gene TRBJ1-5; 7 bases line up with TRBD1. This CDR3 contains 13 residues. Per the germline V gene, CDR1 is ENHRY and CDR2 is SYGVKD. V lost 8 bases to trimming and J lost 5 bases; unmatched junction nucleotides: 6. CDR3 sequence reads: CAIGTGEYQPQHF. CDR3 nucleotide sequence: TGTGCCATCGGAACAGGGGAGTATCAGCCCCAGCATTTT.

This sequence joins TRBV30 and TRBJ2-1; 15 bases line up with TRBD2. The germline gives CDR1 GTSNPN, CDR2 SVGIG (reference sequence). This CDR3 has 15 amino acids. Unmatched junction bases numbered 3, after V lost 0 bases and J lost 9 bases. CDR3 DNA sequence: TGTGCCTGGAGTGTAAGGACTAGCGGGAGGGGTGAGCAGTTCTTC. Residues: CAWSVRTSGRGEQFF. The variable domain in full, with the rest retrieved from reference TRBV30 and TRBJ2-1, is SQTIHQWPATLVQPVGSPLSLECTVEGTSNPNLYWYRQAAGRGLQLLFYSVGIGQISSEVPQNLSASRPQDRQFILSSKKLLLSDSGFYLCAWSVRTSGRGEQFFGPGTRLTVL.

The gene calls are TRBV6-5 and TRBJ1-2, with a possible D match to TRBD1 (6 bases). The CDR3 is 11 amino acids. Germline-derived CDR1 and CDR2 are MNHEY and SVGAGI. Trimming shortened V by 10 bases and J by 6 bases, and 12 bases separated the two germline ends. The CDR3 loop reads CAIQGWDGYTF. The CDR3 DNA reads TGTGCCATCCAGGGGTGGGATGGCTACACCTTC.

This clone was found once. The V and J genes are TRBV6-2 or TRBV6-3 and TRBJ2-2; possible D gene TRBD1, 5 bases. The germline CDR1 and CDR2 sequences are MNHEY and SVGEGT. This CDR3 spans 16 amino acids. Trimming took 0 bases from V and 3 from J, leaving 11 bases between them. CDR3 in DNA: TGTGCCAGCAGTTACTCGCCGCAGGGTTACACCGGGGAGCTGTTTTTT. Translation: CASSYSPQGYTGELFF.

This clone was found once. The rearrangement links TRBV5-8 to TRBJ2-1, with a weak D call TRBD1 (5 bases). V was pared by 5 bases and J by 8 bases, with 8 bases between. Germline values: CDR1 SGHTS, CDR2 YDEGEE. There are 11 residues in the CDR3. For the CDR3, the DNA is TGTGCCAGCAGGGCAGGGTATGAGCAGTTCTTC. Translated: CASRAGYEQFF.

This clone was counted a few times. The chain uses TRBV19 and TRBJ2-7; 7 bases are a match to TRBD2. V shed 3 bases and J 3 bases; nucleotides not matched to a gene: 8. The CDR3 is made up of 15 amino acids. The germline V gene encodes CDR1 LNHDA and CDR2 SQIVND (reference sequence). The CDR3 spells CASSIRAGFLYEQYF. CDR3 coding DNA: TGTGCCAGTAGTATTCGAGCGGGGTTCCTCTACGAGCAGTACTTC.

The chain links TRBV10-3 to TRBJ2-2, with a possible D match to TRBD2 (5 bases). The CDR3 contains 16 residues. Trimming took off 7 bases at V and 4 bases at J, with 19 bases between the two ends. Per germline, CDR1 ENHRY and CDR2 SYGVKD. The CDR3 coding sequence is TGTGCCATCAAGGGCGCCCAGGACTTGATCACCGGGGAGCTGTTTTTT. It encodes CAIKGAQDLITGELFF.

CDR3: CASSLRGSFYNEQFF. CDR3 in DNA: TGTGCCAGCAGCTTAAGGGGGTCCTTCTACAATGAGCAGTTCTTC. The rearrangement uses TRBV5-4 and TRBJ2-1, with D possibly TRBD1 on 6 matching bases. The V gene's germline CDR1 is SGHNT and CDR2 YYREEE (reference sequence). V gave up 2 bases and J gave up 3 bases, with 12 bases separating them. The CDR3 extends over 15 amino acids.

The rearrangement uses TRBV19 and TRBJ2-7; TRBD2 matches at 8 bases. This CDR3 is 16 amino acids long. Losses at the gene ends were 0 bases for V and 4 bases for J; bases not matched to a gene: 8. Germline lookup yields CDR1 LNHDA and CDR2 SQIVND (reference sequence). Here the CDR3 reads CASSIDMPRGGYEQYF. CDR3 coding DNA: TGTGCCAGTAGTATAGATATGCCTCGGGGGGGTTACGAGCAGTACTTC.

The V and J genes are TRBV24-1 and TRBJ2-3; no clear D. The V gene lost 4 bases and the J gene lost 0 bases, with 13 bases spanning the gap. The germline CDR1 and CDR2 sequences are KGHDR and SFDVKD. The CDR3 is 16 residues long. CDR3 sequence reads: CATSDPDPTSTDTQYF. In DNA, the CDR3 is TGTGCCACCAGTGACCCCGACCCGACAAGCACAGATACGCAGTATTTT.

The chain links TRBV7-3 to TRBJ1-1; no reliable D call. This CDR3 comprises 12 residues. CDR1 SGHTA and CDR2 FQGTGA come from the germline V gene. V lost 10 bases, J lost 1 base, and 10 bases lay in between. CDR3 loop: CATEERNTEAFF. CDR3 DNA sequence: TGTGCCACAGAGGAGCGGAACACTGAAGCTTTCTTT.

This clone was detected many times. The V gene is TRBV19, the J gene TRBJ2-1; TRBD2 matches at 13 bases. The germline CDR1 and CDR2 sequences are LNHDA and SQIVND (reference sequence). The V segment lost 8 bases and the J segment 8 bases; nucleotides outside the gene matches: 6. The CDR3 totals 14 residues. CDR3 DNA sequence: TGTGCCAGTGGAAGGACTAGCGGGAGCGATGAGCAGTTCTTC. Translation gives CASGRTSGSDEQFF.

The chain combines TRBV10-3 with TRBJ1-1; TRBD1 is a possible D gene (6 bases). Germline CDR1 and CDR2: ENHRY and SYGVKD. This CDR3 has 13 amino acids. Trimming left V 7 bases short and J 2 bases short, with 11 bases between. CDR3 nucleotides: TGTGCCATCATTGCACAGGGTAACACTGAAGCTTTCTTT. Translation gives CAIIAQGNTEAFF.

V and J are TRBV18 and TRBJ1-5, with D perhaps TRBD1 (6 bases). Germline-derived CDR1 and CDR2 are KGHSH and LQKENI. The CDR3 length is 16 residues. The V end was cut by 2 bases, the J end by 11 bases, with 22 bases between. Here the CDR3 DNA reads TGTGCCAGCTCACCAGCGTGGACAGAGGGGAAAAGGACCCAGCATTTT. Translating it yields CASSPAWTEGKRTQHF.

The chain has TRBV18 and TRBJ2-5; weak D call: TRBD2 (5 bases). V gave up 6 bases and J gave up 2 bases, with 10 bases separating them. Germline CDR1 reads KGHSH; CDR2 reads LQKENI. CDR3 size: 13 residues. The CDR3 DNA reads TGTGCCAGCTCCCCGGACTTACAAGAGACCCAGTACTTC. It translates to CASSPDLQETQYF.

V and J are TRBV30 and TRBJ2-7, with 13 bases identical to TRBD2. The CDR3 length is 14 residues. V trimming: 3 bases; J trimming: 6 bases; junction bases outside the gene matches: 5. Per the germline V gene, CDR1 is GTSNPN and CDR2 is SVGIG (reference sequence). The CDR3 sequence: CAWRLAGGLGEQYF. The CDR3 coding sequence is TGTGCCTGGAGACTAGCGGGGGGGCTTGGCGAGCAGTACTTC.

This clone was seen only once. The V gene is TRBV7-2, the J gene TRBJ2-1; 10 positions match TRBD2. The CDR3 covers 15 residues. Germline values: CDR1 SGHTA, CDR2 FQGNSA. Trimming took 2 bases from V and 8 from J; bases not matched to a gene: 6. CDR3 coding DNA: TGTGCCAGCAGCTTAACTAGCGGGAAAGGCGATGAGCAGTTCTTC. Its protein is CASSLTSGKGDEQFF.

CDR3 bases: TGCGCCAGCAGCCAAGATGGCCTTGGACAGGGGTCCTACGAGCAGTACTTC. This sequence encodes CASSQDGLGQGSYEQYF. The chain carries TRBV4-3 and TRBJ2-7, with 9 bases identical to TRBD1. The CDR3 is 17 residues long. V lost 0 bases, J lost 1 base, and 7 bases stayed unmatched. CDR1 and CDR2 from the germline V gene are LGHNA and YSLEER.

The chain employs TRBV27 and TRBJ2-2; D is uncertain. Germline CDR1 and CDR2: MNHEY and SMNVEV (reference sequence). V gave up 3 bases and J gave up 7 bases, with 6 bases separating them. The CDR3 totals 12 residues. CDR3 in DNA: TGTGCCAGCAGTTTTGCGAACGGGGAGCTGTTTTTT. It encodes CASSFANGELFF.

There are a few counts of this clone. The chain combines TRBV4-3 with TRBJ2-7; D unresolved. Germline assignment: CDR1 LGHNA and CDR2 YSLEER. Trimming took off 1 base at V and 3 bases at J, with 19 bases between the two ends. This CDR3 has 17 residues. In nucleotides, the CDR3 is TGCGCCAGCAGCCAAGGGGTCAGAACCACGACAAGCTACGAGCAGTACTTC. Translation gives CASSQGVRTTTSYEQYF.